Ten or more counts support the clone carrying this T cell receptor beta chain. TCRdb used MiXCR to reprocess the reads, holding one entry per CDR3 protein. Of over 85,000 distinct CDR3 sequences in the sample, approximately 15% are singletons; the top ten hold about 7.3%. Per germline, CDR1 SGHTA and CDR2 FQGTGA. The CDR3 has 15 amino acids. V was pared by 5 bases and J by 9 bases, with 10 bases of the junction left unmatched. This specimen belongs to a study of T cell repertoires in cytomegalovirus infection. This sequence was found in a human donor in good health (CMV status not recorded). Some clones in this sample may be carry-over from other donors' samples. The specimen was PBMCs. J is TRBJ1-6 and V is TRBV7-3; 7 bases line up with TRBD1. Here the CDR3 reads CASSPGTVGRSPLHF. The CDR3 region has the DNA TGTGCCAGCAGCCCAGGGACAGTGGGCCGTTCACCCCTCCACTTT.